Included here is one T cell receptor (beta chain) sequence, with context. Its antigen remains undetermined. No base qualities exist here, and no much larger clone lies one base off it. TCRbeta CDR3 regions were amplified from genomic DNA using the immunoSEQ Assay, a bias-controlled multiplex PCR. In the original analysis: Nucleated cell counts per sample were estimated from amplification of reference gene primers within the assay. Sequence reads were collapsed and filtered to measure the absolute abundance of every unique TCRbeta CDR3 rearrangement. For each sample, productive Simpson clonality was calculated as the square root of Simpson's diversity index across productive rearrangements. Sourced from immuneACCESS, this table was stored by TCRdb with only in-frame sequences that have V and J called. A share of the clones is absent; for the studies checked, an unresolved V gene accounts for under half, and the remainder has no known explanation. The DNA gave D and trimming, while V, J and clone size come from that table. Present in this sample are around 29,000 clones, 85% of which were seen just once. Of the sample, 15% to 20% falls within the top ten clones.

Each collaborating institution followed its own protocols to collect whole blood in K2EDTA tubes. For TCRbeta analysis, collaborator samples were shipped as frozen whole blood, as isolated PBMCs, or as DNA extracted from either sample type. These data are taken from a study of blood T cell repertoires in COVID-19 (dated by TCRdb to the early 2020s). For the study in its entirety: Samples from collaborators originated in the United States, Italy and Spain and spanned both the acute and convalescent phases of COVID-19. The prospective study material was composed of cDNA or gDNA derived from T cells, B-cell-depleted T cells, or PBMCs. Subjects who had been exposed to COVID-19, were actively infected with it, or had recovered from it provided the deeply sampled blood TCRbeta repertoires that made up the dataset. The repertoires were made available in a free public database intended to serve as a resource for research on the immune response to SARS-CoV-2. Samples were obtained from the ongoing ImmuneRACE study (first 160 participants) and from 1,200 or so subjects provided by 6 global collaborators. Sample metadata almost always included a de-identified subject ID, COVID-19 status, age in years and sex. Where HLA class I and class II types were available, the types were taken from metadata supplied by the sample provider, not from assay-based typing. Results the study describes overall, beyond this receptor: The quantity of clinical and demographic metadata differed by source and by participant and was supplied without curation.

Measured from the cysteine to the phenylalanine, the CDR3 is 14 residues long. Just CDR3 DNA is preserved here, 42 bases in frame from base 1. CDR1 and CDR2 (SGHAT, FQNNGV) derive from the germline V gene. V is pruned by 4 bases and J by 1 base, leaving 3 bases of the junction without a gene match. This receptor was obtained from a woman aged 55 to 70 with active COVID-19. Sequences were obtained from peripheral blood. This chain is built from TRBV11-2 and TRBJ2-5, with 7 bases matching TRBD1. The CDR3 region: CASSSQGTQETQYF. The DNA sequence reads TGTGCCAGCAGCTCACAGGGGACCCAAGAGACCCAGTACTTC.